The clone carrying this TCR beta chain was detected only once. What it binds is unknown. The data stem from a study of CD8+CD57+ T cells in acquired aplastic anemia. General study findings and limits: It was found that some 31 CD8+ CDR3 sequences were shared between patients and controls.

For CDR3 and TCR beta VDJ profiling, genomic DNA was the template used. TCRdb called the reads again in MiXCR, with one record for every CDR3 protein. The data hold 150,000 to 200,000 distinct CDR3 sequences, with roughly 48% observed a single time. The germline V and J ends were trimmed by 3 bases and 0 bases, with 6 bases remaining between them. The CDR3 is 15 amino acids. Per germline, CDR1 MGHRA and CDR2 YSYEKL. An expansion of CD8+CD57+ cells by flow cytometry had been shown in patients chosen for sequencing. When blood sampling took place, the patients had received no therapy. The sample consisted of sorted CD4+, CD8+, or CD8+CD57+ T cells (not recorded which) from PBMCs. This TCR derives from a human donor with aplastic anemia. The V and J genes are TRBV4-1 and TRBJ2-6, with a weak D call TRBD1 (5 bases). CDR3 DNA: TGCGCCAGCAGCCACCAGGGCTCTGGGGCCAACGTCCTGACTTTC. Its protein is CASSHQGSGANVLTF.